One sample yielded the 32 T cell receptor beta chains listed below, sequenced in a study of blood T cell repertoires in COVID-19 (dated by TCRdb to the early 2020s). Library creation used the immunoSEQ multiplex PCR assay. The immuneACCESS repertoire file appears here via TCRdb, limited to in-frame rearrangements. These files lack a portion of the clones; in checked studies, under half of the deficit traces to unresolved V genes, and the cause of the others is not known. For this sample the table gives approximately 440,000 clones, of which around 90% were detected only once. 0.7% of the sample belongs to the ten largest clones. The sample was PBMCs or T cells enriched from blood (not recorded which). These receptors were collected from a woman between 18 and 29 years old who had recovered from COVID-19.

This chain joins TRBV6-6 and TRBJ1-5, with 8 bases that match TRBD1. This CDR3 has 14 amino acids. The junction had 5 bases not matched to a gene; V was cut back by 9 bases and J by 1 base. From germline, CDR1 is MNHNY and CDR2 SVGAGI (reference sequence). In DNA form, the CDR3 reads TGTGCCAGTTACAGGGGGGAGAGCAATCAGCCCCAGCATTTT. This translates into CASYRGESNQPQHF.

This chain uses TRBV19 with TRBJ2-1, with TRBD2 matching 12 bases. The germline gives CDR1 LNHDA, CDR2 SQIVND (reference sequence). CDR3 size: 15 residues. The V gene end was trimmed by 3 bases and the J gene end by 7 bases; junction bases not matched to a gene: 4. CDR3 nucleotide sequence: TGTGCCAGTAGTATTATAGGACTAGCGGGAAATGAGCAGTTCTTC. This encodes CASSIIGLAGNEQFF.

J is TRBJ1-4 and V is TRBV4-1; no firm D call. Trimming removed 0 bases at V and 5 bases at J, with 13 bases between. The CDR3 is 16 amino acids. CDR1 and CDR2 (germline): MGHRA, YSYEKL. CDR3 amino acids: CASSQEARGGNEKLFF. The CDR3 DNA sequence: TGCGCCAGCAGCCAAGAGGCGAGAGGCGGGAATGAAAAACTGTTTTTT.

V and J are TRBV14 and TRBJ1-5; no reliable D call. Between the trimmed V and J ends, which lost 4 bases and 0 bases, there was a span of 7 bases. CDR3 length: 14 amino acids. Germline V gives CDR1 SGHDN, CDR2 FVKESK. The CDR3 is CASSLGGSNQPQHF. For the CDR3, the DNA is TGTGCCAGCAGCCTAGGAGGTAGCAATCAGCCCCAGCATTTT.

The rearrangement links TRBV6-5 to TRBJ1-4; 7 bases are a match to TRBD1. Germline CDR1 is MNHEY and CDR2 is SVGAGI. Unmatched junction bases numbered 9, after V lost 6 bases and J lost 8 bases. The CDR3 is 14 amino acids. CDR3 in DNA: TGTGCCAGCAGAGCAGGGGGAGCAGGCGAAAAACTGTTTTTT. This sequence encodes CASRAGGAGEKLFF.

The V call is TRBV19, the J call TRBJ2-1; 12 bases fit TRBD2. V gave up 6 bases and J gave up 7 bases; unmatched junction bases: 4. The CDR3 covers 14 residues. Germline V lookup: CDR1 LNHDA, CDR2 SQIVND (reference sequence). The CDR3 loop is CASSTTSGGNEQFF. The CDR3 DNA is TGTGCCAGTAGCACGACTAGCGGGGGAAATGAGCAGTTCTTC. The whole variable domain, remainder taken from reference TRBV19 and TRBJ2-1, is DGGITQSPKYLFRKEGQNVTLSCEQNLNHDAMYWYRQDPGQGLRLIYYSQIVNDFQKGDIAEGYSVSREKKESFPLTVTSAQKNPTAFYLCASSTTSGGNEQFFGPGTRLTVL.

The chain has TRBV3-1 (or the pseudogene TRBV3-2) and TRBJ1-2, with 8 bases lining up with TRBD1. Germline CDR1 is LGHDT and CDR2 is YNNKEL (reference sequence). J was trimmed by 5 bases and V by 0 bases; bases with no gene match: 2. The CDR3 has 14 amino acids. The CDR3 here is CASSQDQGAYGYTF. DNA for the CDR3: TGTGCCAGCAGCCAAGATCAGGGGGCTTATGGCTACACCTTC.

The rearrangement uses TRBV7-6 and TRBJ1-1, with D possibly TRBD1 on 5 matching bases. Germline CDR1 is SGHVS and CDR2 is FNYEAQ. Trimming removed 6 bases at V and 1 base at J, with 9 bases between. This CDR3 has 13 residues. CDR3 amino acids: CASRTGGNTEAFF. DNA for the CDR3: TGTGCCAGCAGGACGGGGGGGAACACTGAAGCTTTCTTT.

This chain joins TRBV6-1 and TRBJ2-3; 7 positions match TRBD2. Germline-derived CDR1 and CDR2 are MNHNS and SASEGT. With 3 bases clipped from V and 1 base from J, the junction kept 10 bases outside the gene matches. The CDR3 totals 17 residues. The CDR3 sequence is CASSETDYGGGTDTQYF. The CDR3 DNA sequence: TGTGCCAGCAGTGAGACAGACTATGGGGGGGGCACAGATACGCAGTATTTT.

The chain recombines TRBV12-3 or TRBV12-4 with TRBJ1-2; perhaps TRBD1 as D (6 bases). The CDR3 runs 12 residues. Trimming stripped 8 bases from V and 7 bases from J, with 14 bases between. CDR3 sequence reads: CASAPRGSGYTF. The CDR3 nucleotides read TGTGCCAGCGCCCCCAGGGGATCTGGCTACACCTTC.

This clone was seen a handful of times. This chain uses TRBV6-5 with TRBJ1-1, with unresolved D. CDR3 length: 13 amino acids. The V gene's germline CDR1 is MNHEY and CDR2 SVGAGI. V was shortened by 6 bases and J by 0 bases, with 8 bases between the two germline ends. In DNA, the CDR3 is TGTGCCAGCAGGAGGCTTTTGAACACTGAAGCTTTCTTT. Translated: CASRRLLNTEAFF.

V and J are TRBV7-2 and TRBJ2-5, with a possible D match to TRBD1 (6 bases). V shed 1 base and J shed 5 bases, with 14 bases lying between them. CDR1 and CDR2 (germline): SGHTA, FQGNSA. There are 15 residues in the CDR3. The CDR3 bases are TGTGCCAGCAGCTTAGGTGGGGGCGACGGGGAGACCCAGTACTTC. This sequence encodes CASSLGGGDGETQYF.

The chain carries TRBV4-1 and TRBJ2-5; TRBD2 is a possible D gene (7 bases). V shed 8 bases and J shed 1 base, with 11 bases lying between them. CDR1 and CDR2 (germline): MGHRA, YSYEKL. The CDR3 length is 13 residues. Here the CDR3 DNA reads TGCGCCAGCGGGCGGGGGCCCCAAGAGACCCAGTACTTC. It yields the protein CASGRGPQETQYF.

The chain combines TRBV28 with TRBJ2-2; 7 bases are a match to TRBD1. Losses at the gene ends were 6 bases for V and 5 bases for J; bases not matched to a gene: 12. The CDR3 has 16 amino acids. Germline-derived CDR1 and CDR2 are MDHEN and SYDVKM. Here the CDR3 reads CASRSGAGGVTGELFF. The CDR3 coding sequence is TGTGCCAGCAGGTCCGGGGCAGGGGGAGTGACCGGGGAGCTGTTTTTT.

In this sample, this clone turned up a few times. The V and J genes are TRBV5-4 and TRBJ2-7, with TRBD1 as a possible D gene (5 bases). The CDR3 loop spans 15 amino acids. CDR1 is SGHNT, CDR2 YYREEE, per germline (reference sequence). V dropped 0 bases and J dropped 7 bases, with 17 bases sitting between them. CDR3 amino acids: CASSLVGRDGYEQYF. The CDR3, as DNA: TGTGCCAGCAGCTTGGTCGGCAGGGATGGATATGAGCAGTACTTC.

With respect to this clone: Other nucleotide sequences in the sample specify the same CDR3. The J gene is TRBJ2-6, the V gene TRBV5-4, with a tentative D call TRBD1 (5 bases). Germline V CDR1 and CDR2: SGHNT, YYREEE (reference sequence). The V gene lost 0 bases and the J gene lost 4 bases, with 8 bases spanning the gap. This CDR3 comprises 15 residues. The CDR3 nucleotides read TGTGCCAGCAGCTTGGCAGGGTCCGGGGCCAACGTCCTGACTTTC. Its translation is CASSLAGSGANVLTF.

This chain links TRBV5-6 with TRBJ2-3; D might be TRBD2 (5 bases). The germline V gene encodes CDR1 SGHDT and CDR2 YYEEEE. This CDR3 has 17 amino acids. Deletions cut 0 bases from V and 6 bases from J, with 20 bases between. DNA for the CDR3: TGTGCCAGCAGCTTGGGACTCCCGGGGTATAGGAGCGATACGCAGTATTTT. Encoded protein: CASSLGLPGYRSDTQYF.

There are a few counts of this clone. The chain links TRBV24-1 to TRBJ1-3; D remains unclear. Trimming took off 2 bases at V and 2 bases at J, with 6 bases between the two ends. The germline V gene encodes CDR1 KGHDR and CDR2 SFDVKD. The CDR3 runs to 14 residues. CDR3 sequence: CATSDSGTGNTIYF. The CDR3 coding sequence is TGTGCCACCAGTGATTCGGGTACTGGAAACACCATATATTTT.

The rearrangement links TRBV29-1 to TRBJ2-1; 8 bases fit TRBD1. CDR1 is SQVTM, CDR2 ANQGSEA, per germline. V was clipped by 6 bases and J by 0 bases; unmatched bases: 10. The CDR3 is 16 residues long. Here the CDR3 reads CSVGGTGESSYNEQFF. The CDR3 bases are TGCAGCGTAGGAGGGACAGGCGAGAGCTCCTACAATGAGCAGTTCTTC.

This clone was found once. The V gene is TRBV7-3, the J gene TRBJ1-6; D is undetermined. The CDR3 spans 13 residues. CDR1 is SGHTA, CDR2 FQGTGA, per germline. Trimming removed 7 bases from V and 10 bases from J, with 14 bases in between. Here the CDR3 DNA reads TGTGCCAGCACCAAGCCGGGTGAATCACCCCTCCACTTT. It is translated as CASTKPGESPLHF.

The chain has TRBV7-9 and TRBJ2-2, with 9 bases identical to TRBD1. V lost 7 bases and J lost 4; bases outside the gene matches: 10. The CDR3 runs to 16 residues. Germline lookup yields CDR1 SEHNR and CDR2 FQNEAQ (reference sequence). CDR3 sequence (DNA): TGTGCCAGCACCTACCGGGACAGGGATTCCACCGGGGAGCTGTTTTTT. Its protein is CASTYRDRDSTGELFF.

V gene TRBV5-4 combines with J gene TRBJ1-2; TRBD1 aligns across 8 bases. The CDR3 consists of 15 residues. J gave up 8 bases and V 4 bases, and 13 bases lay outside the gene matches. Germline V gene data show CDR1 as SGHNT and CDR2 as YYREEE (reference sequence). The CDR3 nucleotides are TGTGCCAGCAGCCCGGGACAGGTGTCCCTCTGGGGCTACACCTTC. Translation gives CASSPGQVSLWGYTF.

The chain is built from TRBV27 and TRBJ1-4; tentatively, D is TRBD1 (5 bases). CDR1 and CDR2 (germline): MNHEY, SMNVEV (reference sequence). The CDR3 length is 16 residues. Trimming took off 4 bases at V and 0 bases at J, with 12 bases between the two ends. CDR3 in DNA: TGTGCCAGCAGTTGGGACTCAAAAGCAACTAATGAAAAACTGTTTTTT. Protein: CASSWDSKATNEKLFF.

The chain employs TRBV5-1 and TRBJ1-2, with TRBD1 matching over 7 bases. The CDR3 has 15 residues. Germline CDR1 and CDR2: SGHRS and YFSETQ. V dropped 0 bases and J dropped 8; count of bases not matched to a gene: 10. CDR3 loop: CASSLVPDREEGYTF. The CDR3 DNA reads TGCGCCAGCAGCTTGGTGCCCGACAGGGAGGAAGGCTACACCTTC. Combining the CDR3 with reference TRBV5-1 and TRBJ1-2 gives the whole variable domain KAGVTQTPRYLIKTRGQQVTLSCSPISGHRSVSWYQQTPGQGLQFLFEYFSETQRNKGNFPGRFSGRQFSNSRSEMNVSTLELGDSALYLCASSLVPDREEGYTFGSGTRLTVV.

V usage is TRBV28 and J usage is TRBJ2-2; possibly TRBD1 for D (5 bases). The CDR3 consists of 14 residues. The V and J ends lost 6 bases and 1 base respectively, with 9 bases between them. CDR1 is MDHEN, CDR2 SYDVKM, per germline. The CDR3 spells CASSYTGNTGELFF. In DNA, the CDR3 is TGTGCCAGCAGCTACACAGGGAACACCGGGGAGCTGTTTTTT.

The V gene is TRBV7-8, the J gene TRBJ1-4; tentative D call: TRBD1 (6 bases). Germline V lookup: CDR1 SGHVS, CDR2 FQNEAQ. CDR3 length: 15 amino acids. V was clipped by 8 bases and J by 3 bases, with 16 bases between them. CDR3 DNA: TGTGCCAGCGCCCGAGAGGGGGTACCTAATGAAAAACTGTTTTTT. Protein product: CASAREGVPNEKLFF. The complete variable domain, with remaining parts taken from reference TRBV7-8 and TRBJ1-4, reads GAGVSQSPRYKVAKRGQDVALRCDPISGHVSLFWYQQALGQGPEFLTYFQNEAQLDKSGLPSDRFFAERPEGSVSTLKIQRTQQEDSAVYLCASAREGVPNEKLFFGSGTQLSVL.

V is TRBV30 and J is TRBJ2-2, with 8 positions matching TRBD1. CDR3 size: 14 residues. Germline-derived CDR1 and CDR2 are GTSNPN and SVGIG (reference sequence). The CDR3 loop reads CACSQGAENGELFF. The CDR3 DNA is TGTGCTTGTTCCCAGGGGGCTGAAAACGGGGAGCTGTTTTTT.

The chain uses TRBV19 and TRBJ2-1; TRBD2 aligns across 7 bases. CDR3 length: 16 residues. Germline V lookup: CDR1 LNHDA, CDR2 SQIVND (reference sequence). Germline trimming cut 2 bases from V and 9 bases from J; bases unmatched to any gene: 13. Written as DNA, the CDR3 is TGTGCCAGTAGTATACCGACAGTACCAGGCGGGGGTGAGCAGTTCTTC. It yields the protein CASSIPTVPGGGEQFF.

The V gene is TRBV5-1, the J gene TRBJ1-1; D possibly corresponds to TRBD1 (5 bases). Germline lookup yields CDR1 SGHRS and CDR2 YFSETQ. Trimming took 4 bases from V and 0 from J, leaving 10 bases between them. The CDR3 consists of 14 residues. The CDR3 spells CASSRGGLNTEAFF. The CDR3 nucleotides read TGCGCCAGCAGCCGCGGGGGGTTGAACACTGAAGCTTTCTTT.

The gene calls are TRBV5-1 and TRBJ2-3, with 9 bases that match TRBD1. CDR1 is SGHRS and CDR2 is YFSETQ in the germline V gene. This CDR3 region has 16 residues. V lost 2 bases to trimming and J lost 4 bases; unmatched junction nucleotides: 8. CDR3 DNA: TGCGCCAGCAGCTTATACCCGGGACAGGGCGCAGATACGCAGTATTTT. It specifies CASSLYPGQGADTQYF.

CDR3 sequence: CASSVTGSNQPQHF. CDR3 in DNA: TGTGCCAGCAGTGTTACGGGGAGCAATCAGCCCCAGCATTTT. The chain recombines TRBV28 with TRBJ1-5; D call uncertain. The CDR3 covers 14 residues. V dropped 5 bases and J dropped 1 base, with 9 bases sitting between them. Germline V CDR1 and CDR2: MDHEN, SYDVKM.

The chain links TRBV30 to TRBJ2-7; the D gene is possibly TRBD2 (6 bases). Trimming stripped 0 bases from V and 7 bases from J, with 16 bases between. Germline V gene data show CDR1 as GTSNPN and CDR2 as SVGIG (reference sequence). The length of the CDR3 is 14 residues. The CDR3 DNA reads as TGTGCCTGGAGTGTACGTTTTCTGGGAGGAGAGCAGTACTTC. It specifies CAWSVRFLGGEQYF.